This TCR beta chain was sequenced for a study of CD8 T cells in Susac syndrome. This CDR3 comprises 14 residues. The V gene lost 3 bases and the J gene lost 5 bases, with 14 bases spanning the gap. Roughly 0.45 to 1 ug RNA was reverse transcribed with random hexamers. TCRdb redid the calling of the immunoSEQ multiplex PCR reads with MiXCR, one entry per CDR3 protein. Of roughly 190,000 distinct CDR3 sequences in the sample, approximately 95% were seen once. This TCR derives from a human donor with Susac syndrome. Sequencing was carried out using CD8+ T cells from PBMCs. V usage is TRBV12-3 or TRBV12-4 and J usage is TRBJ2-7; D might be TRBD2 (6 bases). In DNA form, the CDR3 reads TGTGCCAGCAGTTTGGGGGGAACGTTAGACGAGCAGTACTTC. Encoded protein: CASSLGGTLDEQYF.